Below are 20 T cell receptor beta chains sequenced from a single sample in a study of blood T cell repertoires in COVID-19 (dated by TCRdb to the early 2020s). The library was made by the immunoSEQ multiplex PCR assay. The table was pulled from immuneACCESS by TCRdb, which kept in-frame rearrangements only. Such tables lose some clones; where checked, under half of the loss comes from unresolved V genes, and the rest has no known cause. This sample holds hundreds of thousands of clones; about 80% were observed only once. The biggest ten clones account for around 2.3% of the sample. Sequences were obtained from peripheral blood. The receptors here all came from a woman aged 35 to 49 with active or convalescent COVID-19.

The rearrangement joins TRBV6-5 to TRBJ1-4, with TRBD1 identical over 7 bases. Per the germline V gene, CDR1 is MNHEY and CDR2 is SVGAGI. V was clipped by 6 bases and J by 5 bases; unmatched bases: 6. This CDR3 region has 14 residues. The CDR3 DNA reads as TGTGCCAGCAGACTGACAGGGTGGAATGAAAAACTGTTTTTT. This translates into CASRLTGWNEKLFF.

This clone showed up just a few times. This chain connects TRBV29-1 to TRBJ1-2, with 9 positions matching TRBD1. This CDR3 spans 15 amino acids. Unmatched junction bases numbered 8, after V lost 1 base and J lost 5 bases. Germline assignment: CDR1 SQVTM and CDR2 ANQGSEA. CDR3 in DNA: TGCAGCGTTGAAGGGATGGGGACAGGGATGTATGGCTACACCTTC. Its protein product is CSVEGMGTGMYGYTF.

The gene calls are TRBV27 and TRBJ2-1; 13 positions agree with TRBD2. Germline trimming cut 6 bases from V and 2 bases from J; bases unmatched to any gene: 13. Germline loops: CDR1 MNHEY, CDR2 SMNVEV (reference sequence). The CDR3 is made up of 19 amino acids. CDR3 sequence: CASRLTGTSGIGAYNEQFF. CDR3 DNA: TGTGCCAGCAGGCTGACCGGGACTAGCGGGATCGGCGCCTACAATGAGCAGTTCTTC.

The gene calls are TRBV19 and TRBJ1-2; TRBD1 agrees at 7 bases. The length of the CDR3 is 13 residues. Looked up from germline, CDR1 is LNHDA and CDR2 is SQIVND (reference sequence). Trimming removed 7 bases from V and 6 bases from J; junction bases left unmatched: 8. CDR3 DNA: TGTGCCAGTAATCCAGGGGGGACCGATGGCTACACCTTC. It encodes CASNPGGTDGYTF.

This chain links TRBV4-2 with TRBJ2-1; D is undetermined. Looked up from germline, CDR1 is LGHNA and CDR2 is YNFKEQ. The CDR3 has 12 amino acids. The V end lost 5 bases, the J end lost 8 bases, and 10 bases lay between the germline ends. DNA for the CDR3: TGTGCCAGCAGCGCCAGTTTGTATGAGCAGTTCTTC. Encoded protein: CASSASLYEQFF.

The chain carries TRBV15 and TRBJ1-6, with a tentative D call TRBD1 (5 bases). The ends were cut back, 0 bases at V and 5 bases at J, with 14 bases in the middle. The CDR3 consists of 17 residues. The germline V gene encodes CDR1 LNHNV and CDR2 YYDKDF (reference sequence). CDR3 DNA: TGTGCCACCAGCAGAGATCGTGGGGCAGTTGATAATTCACCCCTCCACTTT. As protein: CATSRDRGAVDNSPLHF. The complete variable domain, with remaining parts taken from reference TRBV15 and TRBJ1-6, reads DAMVIQNPRYQVTQFGKPVTLSCSQTLNHNVMYWYQQKSSQAPKLLFHYYDKDFNNEADTPDNFQSRRPNTSFCFLDIRSPGLGDTAMYLCATSRDRGAVDNSPLHFGNGTRLTVT.

The chain carries TRBV2 and TRBJ2-1; 9 bases line up with TRBD2. The CDR3 runs 15 residues. V lost 4 bases, J lost 5 bases, and 6 bases stayed unmatched. Per the germline V gene, CDR1 is SNHLY and CDR2 is FYNNEI. The DNA of the CDR3 is TGTGCCAGCAGTGTAAGTCTAGCGGGACACAATGAGCAGTTCTTC. This encodes CASSVSLAGHNEQFF.

Only one count was recorded for this clone. The chain couples TRBV14 to TRBJ2-2; no definite D call. V shed 3 bases and J shed 5 bases, with 7 bases lying between them. Germline CDR1 reads SGHDN; CDR2 reads FVKESK. The CDR3 sequence is 13 residues long. CDR3 protein: CASSHLLTGELFF. CDR3 in DNA: TGTGCCAGCAGCCACTTGCTAACCGGGGAGCTGTTTTTT.

This rearrangement joins TRBV24-1 to TRBJ2-3; 11 bases line up with TRBD2. The ends lost 2 bases at V and 0 bases at J; junction bases unmatched: 0. Germline-derived CDR1 and CDR2 are KGHDR and SFDVKD. There are 16 residues in the CDR3. The CDR3 DNA is TGTGCCACCAGTGATTGGACTAGCGGGAGCACAGATACGCAGTATTTT. Amino acid sequence: CATSDWTSGSTDTQYF.

J is TRBJ2-3 and V is TRBV9; TRBD2 agrees at 9 bases. Germline-derived CDR1 and CDR2 are SGDLS and YYNGEE. V shed 3 bases and J 8 bases; nucleotides not matched to a gene: 10. CDR3 length: 15 amino acids. The DNA of the CDR3 is TGTGCCAGCAGCGCCCCCACCGCGGGGGGGCTTACGCAGTATTTT. Translating gives CASSAPTAGGLTQYF. Full variable domain (rest looked up from reference TRBV9 and TRBJ2-3): DSGVTQTPKHLITATGQRVTLRCSPRSGDLSVYWYQQSLDQGLQFLIQYYNGEERAKGNILERFSAQQFPDLHSELNLSSLELGDSALYFCASSAPTAGGLTQYFGPGTRLTVL.

The J gene is TRBJ2-1, the V gene TRBV7-9; D not certain. Looked up from germline, CDR1 is SEHNR and CDR2 is FQNEAQ (reference sequence). The CDR3 is made up of 14 amino acids. The V end lost 6 bases, the J end lost 6 bases, and 15 bases lay between the germline ends. The chain's CDR3 is CASSLSVGTNEQFF. CDR3 coding DNA: TGTGCCAGCAGTTTGTCGGTCGGTACCAATGAGCAGTTCTTC.

The chain is built from TRBV5-1 and TRBJ1-2; 9 bases match TRBD1. V lost 1 base and J lost 8; bases outside the gene matches: 9. CDR1 and CDR2 (germline): SGHRS, YFSETQ. The CDR3 has 15 residues. The CDR3 sequence is CASSLSPGQGTGYTF. DNA of the CDR3: TGCGCCAGCAGCTTGTCTCCGGGACAGGGAACAGGCTACACCTTC.

This chain joins TRBV5-3 and TRBJ1-1; D might be TRBD1 (5 bases). TRBV5-3 is an open reading frame, and its role is uncertain. Trimming removed 2 bases from V and 4 bases from J, with 12 bases in between. The CDR3 has 14 amino acids. CDR3 nucleotides: TGTGCCAGAAGCTTAAGACAGAGGCGCACTGAAGCTTTCTTT. This sequence encodes CARSLRQRRTEAFF.

This sequence joins TRBV7-8 and TRBJ2-1; the D gene is possibly TRBD1 (6 bases). The CDR3 totals 15 residues. V lost 2 bases to trimming and J lost 4 bases, with 12 bases between them. Germline V gene sequence: CDR1 SGHVS, CDR2 FQNEAQ. The CDR3 DNA is TGTGCCAGCAGCTTATCGTGGACAGAGTACAATGAGCAGTTCTTC. Translated, it gives CASSLSWTEYNEQFF.

This chain connects TRBV5-5 to TRBJ1-2; the D is unclear. The CDR3 is 15 amino acids. Trimming cost V 6 bases and J 9 bases, with 24 bases left between them. The germline gives CDR1 SGHKS, CDR2 YYEKEE (reference sequence). The CDR3 region is CASTELQRAGERYTF. For the CDR3, the DNA is TGTGCCAGCACCGAGCTTCAAAGGGCGGGAGAGCGCTACACCTTC. Full variable domain (remainder filled in from reference TRBV5-5 and TRBJ1-2): DAGVTQSPTHLIKTRGQQVTLRCSPISGHKSVSWYQQVLGQGPQFIFQYYEKEERGRGNFPDRFSARQFPNYSSELNVNALLLGDSALYLCASTELQRAGERYTFGSGTRLTVV.

The V call is TRBV21-1, the J call TRBJ2-3; TRBD1 was called by the table and not checked on the DNA. TRBV21-1 is a recognized pseudogene. The CDR3 is 16 amino acids. CDR3 nucleotides: TGTGCCAGCAGCAAAGGGGGACAGGGGGCTGGAGATACGCAGTATTTT. Residues: CASSKGGQGAGDTQYF.

V and J are TRBV30 and TRBJ2-3, with 8 bases identical to TRBD1. The CDR3 covers 14 residues. CDR1 is GTSNPN and CDR2 is SVGIG in the germline V gene (reference sequence). The trim removed 3 bases at V and 4 bases at J, leaving 6 bases unmatched. CDR3 amino acids: CAWRKTGVSDTQYF. The CDR3 nucleotides read TGTGCCTGGAGAAAGACAGGGGTTTCAGATACGCAGTATTTT. Looking up the rest from reference TRBV30 and TRBJ2-3 gives the full variable domain: SQTIHQWPATLVQPVGSPLSLECTVEGTSNPNLYWYRQAAGRGLQLLFYSVGIGQISSEVPQNLSASRPQDRQFILSSKKLLLSDSGFYLCAWRKTGVSDTQYFGPGTRLTVL.

V is TRBV5-1 and J is TRBJ1-1; 8 nucleotides agree with TRBD1. This CDR3 is 16 amino acids long. The germline V gene has CDR1 SGHRS and CDR2 YFSETQ. Trimming at V came to 1 base and at J to 3 bases, leaving 8 bases not matched to a gene. Here the CDR3 reads CASSLFTGGLYTEAFF. Written as DNA, the CDR3 is TGCGCCAGCAGCTTGTTTACAGGGGGACTTTACACTGAAGCTTTCTTT.

This chain links TRBV29-1 with TRBJ2-7; D may be TRBD1 (5 bases). V lost 4 bases to trimming and J lost 0 bases, with 16 bases between them. This CDR3 region has 15 residues. Looked up from germline, CDR1 is SQVTM and CDR2 is ANQGSEA. The CDR3 protein is CSVAWGSPSSYEQYF. Here the CDR3 DNA reads TGCAGCGTTGCCTGGGGCTCCCCGAGCTCCTACGAGCAGTACTTC.

The CDR3 nucleotides are TGTGCCAGCAGCTTGACACAGGCGGCTGAAGCTTTCTTT. Its protein is CASSLTQAAEAFF. The chain links TRBV5-4 to TRBJ1-1, with a weak D call TRBD1 (5 bases). The V end was cut by 1 base, the J end by 6 bases, with 10 bases between. The CDR3 has 13 amino acids. Germline loops: CDR1 SGHNT, CDR2 YYREEE (reference sequence).